These T cell receptor beta chains were read from a single sample in a study of post-analysis software for immune sequencing data. MiXCR, run by TCRdb on the PCR reads, gives a single entry per CDR3 protein. The table has 450,000 to 700,000 distinct CDR3 sequences, around 44% seen once; the top ten hold roughly 1.7%. Sequenced: blood. These receptors all come from a girl between 5 and 17 years old with multiple sclerosis. CDR3s include the opening cysteine and the closing phenylalanine or tryptophan. Fields, in order: D gene, clone size, V gene, J gene, CDR3 protein, CDR3 DNA. A D gene is named only where the DNA matches it firmly. Size values are once, few and many counts, or a class for expanded clones, and some rows have none.

NA	NA	TRBV27	TRBJ2-6	CASSFSSVGANVLTF	TGTGCCAGCAGTTTTTCCAGTGTAGGGGCCAACGTCCTGACTTTC
NA	NA	TRBV10-3	TRBJ2-7	CAIILDILVCSYEQYF	TGTGCCATCATTTTAGACATACTTGTCTGCTCCTACGAGCAGTACTTC
TRBD1	NA	TRBV3-1	TRBJ2-1	CASSRRGQAYNEQFF	TGTGCCAGCAGCCGCAGGGGACAGGCCTACAATGAGCAGTTCTTC
NA	few	TRBV7-8	TRBJ2-4	CASSTQPDNIQYF	TGTGCCAGCAGCACCCAGCCGGATAACATTCAGTACTTC
NA	few	TRBV5-6	TRBJ2-6	CASSSAPGANVLTF	TGTGCCAGCAGCTCCGCGCCCGGGGCCAACGTCCTGACTTTC
NA	NA	TRBV20-1	TRBJ2-7	CSARPRSGIYEQYF	TGCAGTGCTAGGCCTAGGTCGGGGATTTACGAGCAGTACTTC
TRBD2	NA	TRBV12-3/TRBV12-4	TRBJ2-1	CASSWGSRGSLEQFF	TGTGCCAGCTCCTGGGGTAGTCGCGGGAGTCTTGAGCAGTTCTTC
TRBD2	NA	TRBV27	TRBJ2-5	CASRGTSGSNLVQETQYF	TGTGCCAGCCGCGGGACTAGCGGGAGTAACCTGGTCCAAGAGACCCAGTACTTC
NA	few	TRBV15	TRBJ2-3	CATSSTRGTDTQYF	TGTGCCACCAGCAGCACAAGGGGCACAGATACGCAGTATTTT
NA	NA	TRBV21-1	TRBJ1-5	CASSKARQGPGGNQPQHF	TGTGCCAGCAGCAAAGCGAGACAGGGGCCCGGAGGAAATCAGCCCCAGCATTTT
NA	NA	TRBV4-1	TRBJ2-7	CASRPRGSNSYEQYF	TGCGCCAGCAGACCCCGGGGATCAAACTCCTACGAGCAGTACTTC
TRBD2	many	TRBV7-9	TRBJ2-7	CATQRREGRSYEQYF	TGTGCCACCCAGCGGAGGGAGGGTCGTTCCTACGAGCAGTACTTC
NA	NA	TRBV4-1	TRBJ2-3	CASSQGSGWYTQYF	TGCGCCAGCAGCCAGGGGTCCGGATGGTATACGCAGTATTTT
TRBD2	few	TRBV29-1	TRBJ2-5	CSVGLTSGKETQYF	TGCAGCGTTGGTTTGACTAGCGGGAAAGAGACCCAGTACTTC
NA	NA	TRBV7-3	TRBJ2-1	CASSPQAQINNEQFF	TGTGCCAGCAGCCCCCAAGCCCAGATTAACAATGAGCAGTTCTTC
NA	NA	TRBV5-1	TRBJ2-7	CASTPVQGGFYEQYF	TGCGCCAGCACCCCGGTGCAGGGAGGATTCTACGAGCAGTACTTC
NA	NA	TRBV7-9	TRBJ2-5	CASSLRSTGETHYF	TGTGCCAGCAGCTTACGTTCGACCGGGGAGACCCACTACTTC
NA	few	TRBV9	TRBJ2-7	CASSVVGGGEQYF	TGTGCCAGCAGCGTAGTAGGAGGGGGTGAGCAGTACTTC
TRBD1	once	TRBV9	TRBJ2-3	CASSVGGGYTDTQYF	TGTGCCAGCAGCGTAGGAGGGGGCTACACAGATACGCAGTATTTT
TRBD1	few	TRBV7-6	TRBJ1-2	CASSLRPRQGKSGYTF	TGTGCCAGCAGCTTACGGCCACGACAGGGGAAGAGCGGCTACACCTTC
NA	NA	TRBV6-5	TRBJ1-1	CASRPQGGGNTEAFF	TGTGCCAGCAGGCCCCAAGGGGGGGGGAACACTGAAGCTTTCTTT
NA	NA	TRBV7-7	TRBJ2-1	CASSLVGRSEQFF	TGTGCTAGCAGCTTAGTAGGGCGATCTGAGCAGTTCTTC
NA	NA	TRBV29-1	TRBJ1-2	CSVVQGNYGYTF	TGCAGCGTGGTACAGGGTAACTATGGCTACACCTTC
TRBD1	NA	TRBV7-2	TRBJ2-1	CASSLRRGGTPHEQFF	TGTGCCAGCAGCTTAAGGAGAGGGGGCACCCCACATGAGCAGTTCTTC
TRBD1	NA	TRBV5-6	TRBJ1-2	CAGSFTGGRNYGYTF	TGTGCCGGCAGCTTTACAGGGGGCCGGAACTATGGCTACACCTTC
NA	NA	TRBV12-3/TRBV12-4	TRBJ1-2	CASSSYGGNYGYTF	TGTGCCAGCAGTTCTTATGGAGGAAACTATGGCTACACCTTC
NA	few	TRBV7-2	TRBJ2-5	CASSLQVWAEETQYF	TGTGCCAGCAGCTTACAGGTTTGGGCAGAAGAGACCCAGTACTTC
NA	NA	TRBV5-1	TRBJ1-2	CASSSPGGAYLGYTF	TGCGCCAGCAGCTCCCCTGGCGGAGCCTACTTAGGCTACACCTTC
TRBD2	NA	TRBV5-1	TRBJ2-1	CASRVLAGGSEQFF	TGCGCCAGCAGAGTACTAGCGGGAGGCTCTGAGCAGTTCTTC
NA	NA	TRBV5-1	TRBJ1-2	CAGSLGKWGEDYGYTF	TGCGCCGGCAGCTTGGGAAAGTGGGGCGAGGACTATGGCTACACCTTC
NA	NA	TRBV5-5	TRBJ1-1	CASSLVFYGGILNTEAFF	TGTGCCAGCAGCTTGGTCTTTTATGGGGGAATTTTGAACACTGAAGCTTTCTTT
NA	NA	TRBV5-1	TRBJ2-5	CASSPRLLQETQYF	TGCGCCAGCAGCCCCCGACTGTTACAAGAGACCCAGTACTTC
TRBD1	few	TRBV10-3	TRBJ2-5	CAISESRGRAGETQYF	TGTGCCATCAGTGAGTCAAGGGGGCGCGCTGGAGAGACCCAGTACTTC
NA	NA	TRBV6-5	TRBJ2-3	CASSTAQRTDTQYF	TGTGCCAGCAGTACCGCACAGCGCACAGATACGCAGTATTTT
NA	NA	TRBV5-8	TRBJ1-2	CASSPGGGSGYTF	TGTGCCAGCAGCCCAGGCGGGGGGTCTGGCTACACCTTC
NA	NA	TRBV15	TRBJ1-1	CATSRERVPHAEAFF	TGTGCCACCAGCAGAGAGAGGGTCCCACACGCTGAAGCTTTCTTT
NA	NA	TRBV24-1	TRBJ2-7	CATSAPNSYEQYF	TGTGCCACCAGTGCACCGAACTCCTACGAGCAGTACTTC
NA	few	TRBV6-1	TRBJ2-7	CASSQGRNSYEQYF	TGTGCCAGCAGCCAGGGGCGGAACTCCTACGAGCAGTACTTC
TRBD1	NA	TRBV24-1	TRBJ2-5	CADLPGGAETQYF	TGTGCCGACTTGCCAGGGGGCGCAGAGACCCAGTACTTC
NA	NA	TRBV12-3/TRBV12-4	TRBJ2-1	CASSLSLPEQFF	TGTGCCAGCAGTTTGAGTCTACCCGAGCAGTTCTTC
NA	NA	TRBV28	TRBJ2-7	CASSFDMGQAYNEQYF	TGTGCCAGCAGTTTCGATATGGGGCAGGCCTACAATGAGCAGTACTTC
TRBD2	NA	TRBV2	TRBJ2-3	CASSALLLAGGRDTQYF	TGTGCCAGCAGCGCACTTCTTCTGGCGGGGGGGAGAGATACGCAGTATTTT
TRBD1	NA	TRBV12-3/TRBV12-4	TRBJ2-4	CASSGWTGGNIQYF	TGTGCCAGCAGTGGTTGGACAGGAGGAAACATTCAGTACTTC
TRBD1	NA	TRBV12-3/TRBV12-4	TRBJ1-6	CASSRDRGNSPLHF	TGTGCCAGCAGCCGGGACAGGGGGAATTCACCCCTCCACTTT
NA	few	TRBV20-1	TRBJ2-1	CSARKRSISYNEQFF	TGCAGTGCTAGGAAACGTTCGATCTCCTACAATGAGCAGTTCTTC
NA	once	TRBV30	TRBJ1-1	CAWTRISAEAFF	TGTGCCTGGACCCGAATCTCGGCTGAAGCTTTCTTT
NA	many	TRBV6-6	TRBJ2-1	CASSYEQFF	TGTGCCAGCAGCTATGAGCAGTTCTTC
NA	few	TRBV5-5	TRBJ2-5	CASSFTGQGETQYF	TGTGCCAGCAGCTTTACGGGACAAGGAGAGACCCAGTACTTC
NA	few	TRBV20-1	TRBJ2-7	CSARAKRWGTRSYEQYF	TGCAGTGCTAGAGCAAAGAGGTGGGGGACGAGGTCCTACGAGCAGTACTTC
NA	few	TRBV6-1	TRBJ2-7	CASSPDLSYEQYF	TGTGCCAGCAGTCCGGACTTGTCCTACGAGCAGTACTTC
NA	NA	TRBV18	TRBJ2-7	CASSPPHGGYEQYF	TGTGCCAGCTCACCCCCGCATGGAGGATACGAGCAGTACTTC